This T cell receptor beta chain originates from a study of molecular identifiers for immune sequencing clone quantification. CDR3 length: 14 residues. Germline CDR1 reads MNHEY; CDR2 reads SMNVEV (reference sequence). The V gene lost 3 bases and the J gene lost 10 bases, with 18 bases spanning the gap. This clonotype was recorded at least ten times. TCRdb independently ran MiXCR on the PCR reads; one entry per CDR3 protein. The sample contains some 320,000 distinct CDR3 sequences, roughly a fifth of which appear only once. The sequenced sample consisted of naive CD8+ T cells from blood, with Jurkat cell RNA spiked in. The subset: FACS-sorted CD8+CD4-CCR7+CD45RA+ naive T cells. The chain combines TRBV27 with TRBJ1-2; the D is unclear. The TCR comes from a human donor in good health. Some libraries in this study had Jurkat cell RNA spiked in. The CDR3 region has the DNA TGTGCCAGCAGTTTTGCGGAGAAATCAGGTGACTACACCTTC. Translating gives CASSFAEKSGDYTF.